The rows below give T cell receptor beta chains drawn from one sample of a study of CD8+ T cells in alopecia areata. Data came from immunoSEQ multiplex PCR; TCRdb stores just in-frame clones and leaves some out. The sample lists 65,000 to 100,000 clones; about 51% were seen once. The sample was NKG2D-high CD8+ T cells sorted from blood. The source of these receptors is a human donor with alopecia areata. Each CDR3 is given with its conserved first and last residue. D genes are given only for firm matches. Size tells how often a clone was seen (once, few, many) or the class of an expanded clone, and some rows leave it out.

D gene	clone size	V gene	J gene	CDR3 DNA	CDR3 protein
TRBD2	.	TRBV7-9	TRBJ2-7	TGTGCCAGCAGCTTAAGTGCGGGAGAATACGAGCAGTACTTC	CASSLSAGEYEQYF
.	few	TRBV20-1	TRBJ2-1	TGCAGTGCTAGGGTTTATAATGAGCAGTTCTTC	CSARVYNEQFF
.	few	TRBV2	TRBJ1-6	TGTGCCAGCAGGGCCGGGACTAGCATTTCACCCCTCCACTTT	CASRAGTSISPLHF
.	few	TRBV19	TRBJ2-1	TGTGCCAGTAGTACGGACAGAAATGAGCAGTTCTTC	CASSTDRNEQFF
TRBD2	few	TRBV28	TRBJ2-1	TGTGCCAGCAGTGGGACTAGTTTCGATGAGCAGTTCTTC	CASSGTSFDEQFF
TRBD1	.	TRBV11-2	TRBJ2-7	TGTGCCAGCAGCCCAGAAGGGGGCTCCTTCTACGAGCAGTACTTC	CASSPEGGSFYEQYF
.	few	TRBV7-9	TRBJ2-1	TGTGCCAGCAGCTTCCCGCCAGGGGCGAGGGACGAGCAGTTCTTC	CASSFPPGARDEQFF
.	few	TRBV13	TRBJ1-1	TGTGCCAGCAGCAAAGGGAACACTGAAGCTTTCTTT	CASSKGNTEAFF
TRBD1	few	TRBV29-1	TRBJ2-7	TGCAGCGCCGCAAAGGGTACAGGGGGCTACGAGCAGTACTTC	CSAAKGTGGYEQYF
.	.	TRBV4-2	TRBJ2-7	TGTGCCAGCAGCCAAGATCGGGACTCCCGCGAGCAGTACTTC	CASSQDRDSREQYF
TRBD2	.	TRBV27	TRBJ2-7	TGTGCCAGCAGTTTGCGGGGGGCCAACTACGAGCAGTACTTC	CASSLRGANYEQYF
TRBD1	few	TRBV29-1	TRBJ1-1	TGCAGCGCCACAGGGGTTCGGGGGGAAGCTTTCTTT	CSATGVRGEAFF
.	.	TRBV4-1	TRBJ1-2	TGCGCCAGCAGCCAAGACGGTTTTGGCTACACCTTC	CASSQDGFGYTF
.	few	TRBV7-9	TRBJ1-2	TGTGCCAGCAGCCCTCAGACAGATGGCTACACCTTC	CASSPQTDGYTF
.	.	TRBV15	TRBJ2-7	TGTGCCACCAGCAGAGAAGGGGGGGATTACGAGCAGTACTTC	CATSREGGDYEQYF
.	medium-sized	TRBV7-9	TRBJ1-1	TGTGCCAGCAGCACCCAGGGGCCCACTGAAGCTTTCTTT	CASSTQGPTEAFF
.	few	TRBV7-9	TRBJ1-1	TGTGCCAGCGCGGGGCAGGGGAACACTGAAGCTTTCTTT	CASAGQGNTEAFF
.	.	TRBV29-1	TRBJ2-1	TGCAGCGTTACGAGGGAGTGGCAGTTCTTC	CSVTREWQFF
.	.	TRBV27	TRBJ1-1	TGTGCCAGCAGGGAAAACAGGTTATTGAACACTGAAGCTTTCTTT	CASRENRLLNTEAFF
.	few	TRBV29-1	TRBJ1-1	TGCAGCGTTGAAGGGTTGAGCACTGAAGCTTTCTTT	CSVEGLSTEAFF
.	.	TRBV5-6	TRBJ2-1	TGTGCCAGCAGCTTCTACAATGAGCAGTTCTTC	CASSFYNEQFF
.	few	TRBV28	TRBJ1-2	TGTGCCAGCAGGGTATTCGACTATGGCTACACCTTC	CASRVFDYGYTF
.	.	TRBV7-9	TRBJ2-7	TGTGCCAGCAGCCGCCCAGGCCAGGGCGGCGAGCAGTACTTC	CASSRPGQGGEQYF
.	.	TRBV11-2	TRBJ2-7	TGTGCCAGCAGCCGCCCCGGGACACCCTACGAGCAGTACTTC	CASSRPGTPYEQYF
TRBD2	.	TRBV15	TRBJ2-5	TGTGCCACCAGCACAGCGGGAGGCGGAGAGACCCAGTACTTC	CATSTAGGGETQYF
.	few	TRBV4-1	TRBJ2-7	TGCGCCAGCAGCCAAGAGTCAGTCGGGCAGTACTTC	CASSQESVGQYF
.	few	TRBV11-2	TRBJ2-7	TGTGCCAGCAGCTCAACATTAGGTGCCGAGCAGTACTTC	CASSSTLGAEQYF
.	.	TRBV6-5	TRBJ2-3	TGTGCCAGCAGTTATCTAGATACGCAGTATTTT	CASSYLDTQYF
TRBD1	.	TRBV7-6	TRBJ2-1	TGTGCCAGCAGCTCCCCGGACAGGGGTGGGCTTGAGCAGTTCTTC	CASSSPDRGGLEQFF
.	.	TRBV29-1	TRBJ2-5	TGCAGCGTTGAAGTCCCTGGGGATGGGGTGACCCAGTACTTC	CSVEVPGDGVTQYF
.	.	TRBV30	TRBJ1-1	TGTGCCTGGAGTGTAACGAATACTGAAGCTTTCTTT	CAWSVTNTEAFF
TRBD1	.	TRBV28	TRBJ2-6	TGTGCCAGCAGTTTAGACAGGGGCTCTGGGGCCAACGTCCTGACTTTC	CASSLDRGSGANVLTF
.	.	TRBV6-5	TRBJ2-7	TGTGCCAGCAGTTACTCCAGCTCCTACGAGCAGTACTTC	CASSYSSSYEQYF
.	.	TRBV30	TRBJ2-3	TGTGCCTGGAGATGGGGAGGCACAGATACGCAGTATTTT	CAWRWGGTDTQYF
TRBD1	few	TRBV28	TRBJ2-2	TGTGCCAGCAGTCCGACGACAGGGGAGACCGGGGAGCTGTTTTTT	CASSPTTGETGELFF